Listed below are T cell receptor beta chains from one sample, sequenced in a study. TCRdb ran MiXCR on the 5' RACE reads and lists one entry per CDR3 protein. The sample includes approximately 10,000 distinct CDR3 sequences, roughly 34% of them seen just once. The sequencing input was Tregs sorted from blood. The receptors shown here come from a female donor with breast cancer. Both conserved end residues are part of each CDR3. Fields, in order: V gene, CDR3 protein.

V: TRBV5-5
CDR3: CASTKSLNTEAFF

V: TRBV4-2
CDR3: CASSQVPGSGTGELFF

V: TRBV7-8
CDR3: CASSTDHSTDTQYF

V: TRBV5-6
CDR3: CASSQKTGYQPQHF

V: TRBV25-1
CDR3: CASSGSVSRNEQFF

V: TRBV5-1
CDR3: CASSSGRWQETQYF

V: TRBV20-1
CDR3: CSATRGNEQFF

V: TRBV20-1
CDR3: CSASVGGQKLLTDTQYF

V: TRBV5-6
CDR3: CASSLCPHCPGELFF

V: TRBV4-3
CDR3: CASSQGPGQGSDTEAFF

V: TRBV6-6
CDR3: CASRQGLASVTQYF

V: TRBV20-1
CDR3: CSALGGVIPNTEAFF

V: TRBV6-2/TRBV6-3
CDR3: CASTSYSGRAGSEQYF

V: TRBV7-2
CDR3: CASGLAGTQYF

V: TRBV20-1
CDR3: CSAKWTSGFTQYF

V: TRBV30
CDR3: CAWSRGSSYEQYF

V: TRBV7-2
CDR3: CASSFFPPTEGTQYF

V: TRBV18
CDR3: CASSPLRGSMNTEAFF

V: TRBV20-1
CDR3: CSATRAAYEQYF

V: TRBV20-1
CDR3: CSAMGGWGNQPQHF

V: TRBV20-1
CDR3: CSASVDSNQPQHF

V: TRBV4-2
CDR3: CASSLVRGSYNEQFF

V: TRBV6-5
CDR3: CASSRPTSGSGTDTQYF

V: TRBV20-1
CDR3: CSARYPGQSPYEQYF

V: TRBV4-1
CDR3: CASGRLKNEKLFF

V: TRBV6-5
CDR3: CASRRNPNTGELFF

V: TRBV6-2/TRBV6-3
CDR3: CASTLDSYNEQFF

V: TRBV6-5
CDR3: CASRNQGPQYF

V: TRBV25-1
CDR3: CASSANTGELFF

V: TRBV7-6
CDR3: CASTDDVYEQYF